The 30 T cell receptor beta chains reported below all come from one sample, sequenced in a study of T cell responses to AZD1222 COVID-19 vaccine. This table comes from immunoSEQ multiplex PCR, and its TCRdb copy is limited to in-frame clones, with some not included. This repertoire shows under 200,000 clones, more than 90% found once; its top ten account for 1.5% to 2%. Sample: peripheral blood, taken on day 0 of AZD1222 vaccination. These receptors were collected from an adult in good health.

This sequence joins TRBV5-1 and TRBJ2-3, with TRBD1 matching 7 bases. Germline loops: CDR1 SGHRS, CDR2 YFSETQ. The V gene end was trimmed by 0 bases and the J gene end by 3 bases; junction bases not matched to a gene: 7. The CDR3 extends over 16 amino acids. Here the CDR3 DNA reads TGCGCCAGCAGCTTGGAATACGGCAGGGGGACAGATACGCAGTATTTT. Translation gives CASSLEYGRGTDTQYF.

This chain links TRBV12-3 or TRBV12-4 with TRBJ2-7, with D perhaps TRBD2 (5 bases). The CDR3 is 11 amino acids. Trimming took 5 bases from V and 7 from J, leaving 9 bases between them. This chain's CDR3 is CASSRTGEQYF. The CDR3 DNA follows: TGTGCCAGCAGTCGGACTGGGGAGCAGTACTTC.

The chain is built from TRBV2 and TRBJ2-7; TRBD1 might be the D (5 bases). The length of the CDR3 is 14 residues. CDR1 and CDR2 (germline): SNHLY, FYNNEI. Trimming pared 7 bases from V and 0 bases from J, leaving 13 bases between. The CDR3 region is CASTRQLSSYEQYF. Here the CDR3 DNA reads TGTGCCAGCACCCGACAGCTTTCCTCCTACGAGCAGTACTTC.

The chain combines TRBV12-3 or TRBV12-4 with TRBJ1-1; D is undetermined. The CDR3 consists of 13 residues. V lost 2 bases, J lost 6 bases, and 10 bases lay in between. CDR3 sequence: CASSLRPGAEAFF. CDR3 coding DNA: TGTGCCAGCAGTTTAAGGCCAGGCGCTGAAGCTTTCTTT.

This chain links TRBV7-8 with TRBJ2-7; D is uncertain. Germline-derived CDR1 and CDR2 are SGHVS and FQNEAQ. The CDR3 consists of 14 residues. V shed 5 bases and J shed 1 base, with 12 bases lying between them. CDR3 coding DNA: TGTGCCAGCAGCGTGAGAACAGTTTCCTACGAGCAGTACTTC. It specifies CASSVRTVSYEQYF.

V usage is TRBV27 and J usage is TRBJ2-1, with TRBD2 matching 7 bases. In germline, CDR1 is MNHEY, CDR2 SMNVEV (reference sequence). This CDR3 comprises 14 residues. With V trimmed by 5 bases and J by 5 bases, 6 bases remained unmatched. The CDR3 is CASSPREVHNEQFF. The CDR3 coding sequence is TGTGCCAGCAGTCCACGGGAGGTCCACAATGAGCAGTTCTTC.

The chain employs TRBV11-1 and TRBJ2-7; 8 bases align to TRBD2. V shed 1 base, J shed 3 bases, and the junction held 5 bases outside the gene matches. The CDR3 is 15 residues long. CDR1 is SGHAT and CDR2 is FQDESV in the germline V gene (reference sequence). As DNA, the CDR3 is TGTGCCAGCAGCTTAGGTGGGGCGGGAGGCTACGAGCAGTACTTC. Translation: CASSLGGAGGYEQYF.

The gene calls are TRBV2 and TRBJ2-7; D unclear. The CDR3 has 13 residues. V shed 2 bases and J shed 4 bases, with 9 bases lying between them. Per germline, CDR1 SNHLY and CDR2 FYNNEI. The CDR3 protein is CASSEWVGYEQYF. Written as DNA, the CDR3 is TGTGCCAGCAGTGAATGGGTAGGGTACGAGCAGTACTTC.

As regards this clone: A read error may account for a junction end that differs from germline. This sequence joins TRBV7-7 and TRBJ2-1; D tentatively reads TRBD1 or TRBD2 (5 bases each). Germline V gene sequence: CDR1 SSHAT, CDR2 FNYEAQ (reference sequence). CDR3 size: 17 residues. The CDR3 DNA reads TGTGCTAGCAGCTTAGAAACCGGGGCGGCCTCCTACAATGAGCAGTTCTTC. Translation gives CASSLETGAASYNEQFF.

This clone was seen a single time. This chain links TRBV4-1 with TRBJ2-3; TRBD2 matches at 7 bases. Trimming at V came to 1 base and at J to 4 bases, leaving 5 bases not matched to a gene. There are 15 residues in the CDR3. CDR1 is MGHRA and CDR2 is YSYEKL in the germline V gene. The DNA of the CDR3 is TGCGCCAGCAGCCAAGGGGTGGGAGGGGCAGATACGCAGTATTTT. Translation gives CASSQGVGGADTQYF.

This clone was detected once. The DNA for the CDR3 is TGTGCCTGGATACCATGGGAACAGAACACTGAAGCTTTCTTT. As protein: CAWIPWEQNTEAFF. V is TRBV30 and J is TRBJ1-1; D is undetermined. With 4 bases removed from V and 1 base from J, the gap between germline ends came to 13 bases. Germline V gene sequence: CDR1 GTSNPN, CDR2 SVGIG (reference sequence). The CDR3 totals 14 residues.

The CDR3: CASSLEAQETQYF. CDR3 DNA sequence: TGTGCCAGCAGCTTGGAGGCCCAAGAGACCCAGTACTTC. The rearrangement joins TRBV5-6 to TRBJ2-5; D not certain. CDR1 is SGHDT and CDR2 is YYEEEE in the germline V gene. The CDR3 is 13 amino acids. The germline V and J ends were trimmed by 0 bases and 1 base, with 4 bases remaining between them.

The chain carries TRBV3-1 (or the pseudogene TRBV3-2) and TRBJ2-5; 8 positions match TRBD2. CDR3 length: 15 amino acids. Germline assignment: CDR1 LGHDT and CDR2 YNNKEL (reference sequence). V lost 3 bases to trimming and J lost 3 bases; unmatched junction nucleotides: 6. CDR3 protein: CASSQTIAGKETQYF. The CDR3 DNA reads TGTGCCAGCAGCCAGACGATAGCGGGGAAAGAGACCCAGTACTTC.

The chain joins TRBV12-5 to TRBJ2-5, with 7 bases fitting TRBD1. The CDR3 contains 15 residues. Germline-derived CDR1 and CDR2 are LGHNT and FRNRAP. V trimming: 2 bases; J trimming: 1 base; junction bases outside the gene matches: 4. The CDR3 protein is CASGLLKGAQETQYF. The CDR3 DNA follows: TGTGCTAGTGGTTTGCTCAAGGGGGCCCAAGAGACCCAGTACTTC.

The chain links TRBV27 to TRBJ1-1; TRBD1 agrees at 9 bases. The CDR3 contains 14 residues. Germline CDR1 reads MNHEY; CDR2 reads SMNVEV (reference sequence). Losses at the gene ends were 5 bases for V and 4 bases for J; bases not matched to a gene: 5. The CDR3 DNA reads as TGTGCCAGCAGTCCGGGGACAGGGTTCACTGAAGCTTTCTTT. This codes for CASSPGTGFTEAFF.

The chain links TRBV7-2 to TRBJ2-3; no clear D. The ends were cut back, 8 bases at V and 0 bases at J, with 3 bases in the middle. Germline-derived CDR1 and CDR2 are SGHTA and FQGNSA. The CDR3 spans 11 residues. The CDR3 DNA is TGTGCCAGCGGTAGCACAGATACGCAGTATTTT. Translated, it gives CASGSTDTQYF. Together with reference TRBV7-2 and TRBJ2-3, the CDR3 gives the full variable domain: GAGVSQSPSNKVTEKGKDVELRCDPISGHTALYWYRQSLGQGLEFLIYFQGNSAPDKSGLPSDRFSAERTGGSVSTLTIQRTQQEDSAVYLCASGSTDTQYFGPGTRLTVL.

The chain links TRBV7-9 to TRBJ2-1, with 8 nucleotides matching TRBD2. The CDR3 covers 14 residues. The germline gives CDR1 SEHNR, CDR2 FQNEAQ (reference sequence). The V and J ends lost 4 bases and 6 bases, in that order; junction bases with no gene match: 5. CDR3 in amino acids: CASSSGLVGNEQFF. Written as DNA, the CDR3 is TGTGCCAGCAGCTCGGGACTAGTAGGCAATGAGCAGTTCTTC.

CDR3 amino acids: CASSISGTVYVSNQPQHF. The CDR3 coding sequence is TGTGCCAGTAGTATTTCCGGGACCGTGTATGTCAGCAATCAGCCCCAGCATTTT. This chain joins TRBV19 and TRBJ1-5; tentatively, D is TRBD1 (5 bases). From germline, CDR1 is LNHDA and CDR2 SQIVND (reference sequence). Trimming took 3 bases from V and 1 from J, leaving 19 bases between them. CDR3 length: 18 residues.

The rearrangement links TRBV11-2 to TRBJ2-7; TRBD2 agrees at 9 bases. With 0 bases clipped from V and 6 bases from J, the junction kept 6 bases outside the gene matches. Germline V CDR1 and CDR2: SGHAT, FQNNGV. The CDR3 contains 15 residues. As DNA, the CDR3 is TGTGCCAGCAGCTTAGACGCGGGGGGGCTTGGCGAGCAGTACTTC. Residues: CASSLDAGGLGEQYF.

CDR3 coding DNA: TGTGCCAGCAGATCACAGGGGGCGGAGGGTGAAGCTTTCTTT. This encodes CASRSQGAEGEAFF. The chain recombines TRBV7-2 with TRBJ1-1, with 9 bases matching TRBD1. The V and J ends lost 6 bases and 7 bases, in that order; junction bases with no gene match: 9. The CDR3 sequence is 14 residues long. The germline V gene encodes CDR1 SGHTA and CDR2 FQGNSA. Supplemented by reference TRBV7-2 and TRBJ1-1, the full variable domain reads GAGVSQSPSNKVTEKGKDVELRCDPISGHTALYWYRQSLGQGLEFLIYFQGNSAPDKSGLPSDRFSAERTGGSVSTLTIQRTQQEDSAVYLCASRSQGAEGEAFFGQGTRLTVV.

This clone occurred once. The CDR3 nucleotides are TGTGCCAGCAGCTTGGGAGGGAGGGTGAATGAGCAGTTCTTC. It yields the protein CASSLGGRVNEQFF. This chain uses TRBV7-3 with TRBJ2-1, with 7 bases identical to TRBD2. Losses at the gene ends were 3 bases for V and 7 bases for J; bases not matched to a gene: 6. The germline V gene has CDR1 SGHTA and CDR2 FQGTGA. The CDR3 spans 14 residues.

The chain links TRBV10-2 to TRBJ2-7, with TRBD2 identical over 9 bases. V shed 6 bases, J shed 2 bases, and the junction held 5 bases outside the gene matches. The CDR3 consists of 14 residues. Germline V gives CDR1 WSHSY, CDR2 SAAADI. Written as DNA, the CDR3 is TGCGCCAGCAGCATAGCGGGAGTCCCCTACGAGCAGTACTTC. It codes for CASSIAGVPYEQYF.

This chain uses TRBV6-2 or TRBV6-3 with TRBJ2-2; 11 positions match TRBD2. The CDR3 is made up of 19 amino acids. The germline CDR1 and CDR2 sequences are MNHEY and SVGEGT. V was clipped by 6 bases and J by 3 bases; unmatched bases: 15. The CDR3 DNA reads as TGTGCCAGCAGCCCTGCCGGAGGTAGCGGGGGGGCATACACCGGGGAGCTGTTTTTT. As protein: CASSPAGGSGGAYTGELFF.

This clone was recorded once. The rearrangement links TRBV5-6 to TRBJ1-1; D remains ambiguous. This CDR3 region has 13 residues. The V end lost 3 bases, the J end lost 0 bases, and 6 bases lay between the germline ends. Germline-derived CDR1 and CDR2 are SGHDT and YYEEEE. The CDR3 spells CASSSTVNTEAFF. Written as DNA, the CDR3 is TGTGCCAGCAGCTCAACAGTGAACACTGAAGCTTTCTTT.

In nucleotides, the CDR3 is TGTGCCAGCAGCCCCATCGACAGTGGGGGGTTAGGAGCTTTCTTT. This gives the protein CASSPIDSGGLGAFF. V usage is TRBV5-4 and J usage is TRBJ1-1, with D perhaps matching TRBD1 (5 bases). The CDR3 consists of 15 residues. In germline, CDR1 is SGHNT, CDR2 YYREEE (reference sequence). Trimming removed 4 bases from V and 10 bases from J, with 23 bases in between.

The gene calls are TRBV25-1 and TRBJ2-2; 13 bases align to TRBD2. The CDR3 totals 16 residues. The V gene's germline CDR1 is MGHDK and CDR2 SYGVNS. In DNA, the CDR3 is TGTGCGGCGAAGGTCGGGACTAGCGGGAAAACCGGGGAGCTGTTTTTT. It is translated as CAAKVGTSGKTGELFF.

V is TRBV10-1 and J is TRBJ2-6; TRBD2 is a possible D gene (6 bases). The V end was cut by 7 bases, the J end by 1 base, with 17 bases between. The CDR3 is made up of 17 amino acids. Germline loops: CDR1 WNHNN, CDR2 SYGVQD (reference sequence). The CDR3 region has the DNA TGCGCCAGCAACCCGGGGGAATGGTGGTCTGGGGCCAACGTCCTGACTTTC. This translates into CASNPGEWWSGANVLTF.

This chain connects TRBV7-2 to TRBJ1-3; D is unclear. V lost 2 bases and J 4 bases, leaving 9 bases between the germline ends. The V gene's germline CDR1 is SGHTA and CDR2 FQGNSA. The CDR3 is 14 amino acids. In nucleotides, the CDR3 is TGTGCCAGCAGCTTATGGGCAGACGGAAACACCATATATTTT. Its translation is CASSLWADGNTIYF.

The chain joins TRBV27 to TRBJ2-7; no clear D gene. CDR3 length: 14 residues. The V end was cut by 6 bases, the J end by 3 bases, with 15 bases between. The germline V gene has CDR1 MNHEY and CDR2 SMNVEV (reference sequence). CDR3 DNA sequence: TGTGCCAGCAGACTCGGGTCATCCAACTACGAGCAGTACTTC. Amino acid sequence: CASRLGSSNYEQYF.

Only a few counts were recorded for this clone. This chain uses TRBV7-8 with TRBJ1-1; D gene unclear. CDR1 SGHVS and CDR2 FQNEAQ come from the germline V gene. Trimming left V 1 base short and J 6 bases short, with 18 bases between. This CDR3 spans 16 amino acids. CDR3 DNA: TGTGCCAGCAGCTTAGTTACCCAGGCCCAACACGCTGAAGCTTTCTTT. This gives the protein CASSLVTQAQHAEAFF.